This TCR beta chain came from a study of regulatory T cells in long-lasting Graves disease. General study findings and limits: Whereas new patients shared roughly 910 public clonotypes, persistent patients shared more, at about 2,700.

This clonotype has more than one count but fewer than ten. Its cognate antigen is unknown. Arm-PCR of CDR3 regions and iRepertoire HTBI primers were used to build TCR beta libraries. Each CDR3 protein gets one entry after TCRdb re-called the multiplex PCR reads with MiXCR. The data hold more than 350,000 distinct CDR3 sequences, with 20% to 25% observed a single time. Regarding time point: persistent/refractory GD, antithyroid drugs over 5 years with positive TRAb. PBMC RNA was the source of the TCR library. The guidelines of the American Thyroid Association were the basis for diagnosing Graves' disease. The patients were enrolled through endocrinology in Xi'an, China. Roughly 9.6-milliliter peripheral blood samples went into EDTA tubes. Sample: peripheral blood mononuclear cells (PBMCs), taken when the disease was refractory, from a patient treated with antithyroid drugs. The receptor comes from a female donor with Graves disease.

The CDR3 reads CASGPGQRQETQYF. In nucleotides, the CDR3 is TGTGCCAGCGGACCGGGACAGAGACAAGAGACCCAGTACTTC. The rearrangement joins TRBV25-1 to TRBJ2-5; TRBD1 matches at 7 bases. Trimming removed 8 bases from V and 2 bases from J; junction bases left unmatched: 8. Germline V gene data show CDR1 as MGHDK and CDR2 as SYGVNS. This CDR3 is 14 amino acids long. The variable domain in full, with the rest retrieved from reference TRBV25-1 and TRBJ2-5, is EADIYQTPRYLVIGTGKKITLECSQTMGHDKMYWYQQDPGMELHLIHYSYGVNSTEKGDLSSESTVSRIRTEHFPLTLESARPSHTSQYLCASGPGQRQETQYFGPGTRLLVL.